This T cell receptor beta chain was identified during a study of T-cell reconstitution after alpha-beta-depleted transplantation in children. V was clipped by 2 bases and J by 6 bases; unmatched bases: 10. CDR3 length: 16 amino acids. In germline, CDR1 is SGHRS, CDR2 YFSETQ. During its preparation, the TCRbeta library received unique molecular identifiers. TCRdb re-analysed the PCR reads in MiXCR, keeping a single row per CDR3 protein. Among 250,000 to 300,000 distinct CDR3 sequences listed, nearly 10% were seen once. In this sample, this clonotype turned up a few times. The chain employs TRBV5-1 and TRBJ2-1, with 8 bases aligning to TRBD2. This TCR was sampled from a human donor who donated a stem cell graft to a child with SCID. This specimen was PBMCs from the stem cell graft donor, taken from the stem cell graft. The CDR3 loop is CASSFFSGGPANEQFF. CDR3 coding DNA: TGCGCCAGCAGCTTTTTCAGCGGGGGACCCGCCAATGAGCAGTTCTTC.